This T cell receptor beta chain was profiled in a study of shared clonotypes between healthy human individuals. CD45RO negativity and positive selection for CCR7 defined naive CD8 cells, a population that excluded terminally differentiated effector memory CD45RA+ cells. Every one of the donors was a Caucasian adult that lived in Nashville, Tennessee. V lost 3 bases and J 0 bases, leaving 9 bases between the germline ends. This CDR3 has 15 residues. CDR1 is LNHDA, CDR2 SQIVND, per germline (reference sequence). Clones were read by immunoSEQ multiplex PCR, and TCRdb kept only the in-frame ones, dropping some. The sample lists under 1 million clones, 90% to 95% occurring once.

The TCR comes from a man between 25 and 39 years old in good health. Sequencing was carried out using naive CD8+ T cells sorted from blood. The chain recombines TRBV19 with TRBJ1-5; TRBD1 might be the D (5 bases). The CDR3 sequence: CASSIGTFSNQPQHF. CDR3 DNA sequence: TGTGCCAGTAGTATCGGGACTTTTAGCAATCAGCCCCAGCATTTT. The full variable domain, its missing parts supplied by reference TRBV19 and TRBJ1-5, is DGGITQSPKYLFRKEGQNVTLSCEQNLNHDAMYWYRQDPGQGLRLIYYSQIVNDFQKGDIAEGYSVSREKKESFPLTVTSAQKNPTAFYLCASSIGTFSNQPQHFGDGTRLSIL.